The 8 T cell receptor beta chains presented below share a single source sample, sequenced in a study of control samples from healthy donors and cancer patients. Using immunoSEQ multiplex PCR, the repertoire was profiled, and TCRdb retains in-frame clones only, with some absent. The sample has 150,000 or so clones, just over 90% seen once. Sequencing used blood. These receptors all stem from a woman in her sixties or seventies in good health.

This chain uses TRBV19 with TRBJ1-2; no definite D call. This CDR3 contains 16 residues. Germline V CDR1 and CDR2: LNHDA, SQIVND (reference sequence). V shed 8 bases and J shed 8 bases, with 27 bases lying between them. The DNA for the CDR3 is TGTGCCAGTTTTTCCCCTGCGCAGCGCCTAGCGGGGGGCTACACCTTC. Translation gives CASFSPAQRLAGGYTF.

CDR3 protein: CASSTRQGSNYGYTF. The CDR3 coding sequence is TGTGCCAGCAGCACAAGACAGGGAAGTAACTATGGCTACACCTTC. V and J are TRBV9 and TRBJ1-2, with 7 positions matching TRBD1. J gave up 1 base and V 4 bases, and 7 bases lay outside the gene matches. Germline V gene sequence: CDR1 SGDLS, CDR2 YYNGEE. The CDR3 sequence is 15 residues long.

The CDR3 DNA is TGCGCCAGCAGCTTTGGTCATCAGACGAACACTGAAGCTTTCTTT. It specifies CASSFGHQTNTEAFF. The V gene is TRBV5-1, the J gene TRBJ1-1, with D uncertain. Looked up from germline, CDR1 is SGHRS and CDR2 is YFSETQ. The length of the CDR3 is 15 residues. The V end was cut by 2 bases, the J end by 1 base, with 12 bases between.

The chain recombines TRBV2 with TRBJ2-5; 14 bases line up with TRBD2. Germline CDR1 is SNHLY and CDR2 is FYNNEI. V was clipped by 5 bases and J by 4 bases; unmatched bases: 3. The length of the CDR3 is 15 residues. The DNA of the CDR3 is TGTGCCAGCAGTAAAGGACTAGCGGGGGGAGAGACCCAGTACTTC. It codes for CASSKGLAGGETQYF.

This clone has a single count. The V gene is TRBV5-1, the J gene TRBJ2-3, with 7 bases fitting TRBD2. Trimming took 0 bases from V and 4 from J; bases not matched to a gene: 11. Germline V gene data show CDR1 as SGHRS and CDR2 as YFSETQ. The CDR3 consists of 17 residues. Here the CDR3 DNA reads TGCGCCAGCAGCTTGGATATCCGGGGGGTCATGGCAGATACGCAGTATTTT. Protein sequence: CASSLDIRGVMADTQYF.

The gene calls are TRBV2 and TRBJ1-6; D not certain. The CDR3 length is 17 residues. Per germline, CDR1 SNHLY and CDR2 FYNNEI. Trimming pared 2 bases from V and 0 bases from J, leaving 11 bases between. The CDR3 DNA reads as TGTGCCAGCAGTGAAAGTCGGAGGTCCTCCTATAATTCACCCCTCCACTTT. Protein: CASSESRRSSYNSPLHF. The full variable domain, completed using reference TRBV2 and TRBJ1-6, is EPEVTQTPSHQVTQMGQEVILRCVPISNHLYFYWYRQILGQKVEFLVSFYNNEISEKSEIFDDQFSVERPDGSNFTLKIRSTKLEDSAMYFCASSESRRSSYNSPLHFGNGTRLTVT.

The chain recombines TRBV5-4 with TRBJ1-6; 12 bases are a match to TRBD1. The germline gives CDR1 SGHNT, CDR2 YYREEE (reference sequence). The trim removed 5 bases at V and 7 bases at J, leaving 10 bases unmatched. This CDR3 has 17 amino acids. The chain's CDR3 is CASRSMGQGAGNSPLHF. In nucleotides, the CDR3 is TGTGCCAGCAGATCGATGGGACAGGGGGCTGGGAATTCACCCCTCCACTTT. Combining the CDR3 with reference TRBV5-4 and TRBJ1-6 gives the whole variable domain ETGVTQSPTHLIKTRGQQVTLRCSSQSGHNTVSWYQQALGQGPQFIFQYYREEENGRGNFPPRFSGLQFPNYSSELNVNALELDDSALYLCASRSMGQGAGNSPLHFGNGTRLTVT.

V gene TRBV3-1 (or the pseudogene TRBV3-2) combines with J gene TRBJ2-1; 7 bases agree with TRBD2. The germline CDR1 and CDR2 sequences are LGHDT and YNNKEL (reference sequence). This CDR3 comprises 16 residues. Losses at the gene ends were 4 bases for V and 3 bases for J; bases not matched to a gene: 9. CDR3 protein: CASSRYERGVYNEQFF. In DNA form, the CDR3 reads TGTGCCAGCAGCCGTTATGAGCGGGGAGTCTACAATGAGCAGTTCTTC.